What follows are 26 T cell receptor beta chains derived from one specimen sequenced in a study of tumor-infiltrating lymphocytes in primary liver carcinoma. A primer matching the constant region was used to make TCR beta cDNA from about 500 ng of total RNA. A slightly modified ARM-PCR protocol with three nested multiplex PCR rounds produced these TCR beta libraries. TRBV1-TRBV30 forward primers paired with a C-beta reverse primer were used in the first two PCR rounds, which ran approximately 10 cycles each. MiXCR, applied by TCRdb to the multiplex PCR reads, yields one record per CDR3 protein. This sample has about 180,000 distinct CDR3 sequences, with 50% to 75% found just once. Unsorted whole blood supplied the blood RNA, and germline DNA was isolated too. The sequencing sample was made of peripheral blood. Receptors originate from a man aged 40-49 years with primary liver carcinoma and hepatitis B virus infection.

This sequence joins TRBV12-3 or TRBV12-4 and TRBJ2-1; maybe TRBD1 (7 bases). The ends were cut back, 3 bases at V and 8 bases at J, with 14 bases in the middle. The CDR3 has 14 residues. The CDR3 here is CASSFSGGNDEQFF. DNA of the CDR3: TGTGCCAGCAGTTTTTCAGGGGGGAACGATGAGCAGTTCTTC.

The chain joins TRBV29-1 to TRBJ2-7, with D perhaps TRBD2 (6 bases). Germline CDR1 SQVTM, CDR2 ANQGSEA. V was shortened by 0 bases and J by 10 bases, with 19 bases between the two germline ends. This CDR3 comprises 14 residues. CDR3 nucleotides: TGCAGCGTTGAAGACCTAGCGAGAGTCTCCGAACAGTACTTC. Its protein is CSVEDLARVSEQYF.

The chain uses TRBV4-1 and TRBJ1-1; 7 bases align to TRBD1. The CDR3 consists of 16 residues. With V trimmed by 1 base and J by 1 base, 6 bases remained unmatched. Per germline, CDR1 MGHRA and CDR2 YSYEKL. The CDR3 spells CASSQVQTGSNTEAFF. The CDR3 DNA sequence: TGCGCCAGCAGCCAAGTTCAGACAGGGTCGAACACTGAAGCTTTCTTT.

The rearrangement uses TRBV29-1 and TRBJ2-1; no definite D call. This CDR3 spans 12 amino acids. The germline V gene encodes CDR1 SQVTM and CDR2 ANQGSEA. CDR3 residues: CGASQSFVDQFF. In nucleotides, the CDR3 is TGCGGCGCTTCCCAGTCCTTTGTAGATCAGTTCTTC.

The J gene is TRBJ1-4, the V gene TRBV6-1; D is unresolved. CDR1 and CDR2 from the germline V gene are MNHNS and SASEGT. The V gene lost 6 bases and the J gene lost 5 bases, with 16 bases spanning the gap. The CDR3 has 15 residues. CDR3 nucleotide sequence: TGTGCCAGCAGAGAGGCCCAGTTTAACAATGAAAAACTGTTTTTT. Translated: CASREAQFNNEKLFF.

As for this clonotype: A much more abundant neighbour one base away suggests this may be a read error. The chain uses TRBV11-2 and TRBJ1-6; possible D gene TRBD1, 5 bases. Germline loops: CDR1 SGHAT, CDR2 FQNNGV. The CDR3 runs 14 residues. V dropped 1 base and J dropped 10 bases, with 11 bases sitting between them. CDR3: CASSLVRDRSPLHF. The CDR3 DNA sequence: TGTGCCAGCAGCTTAGTTCGGGACCGGTCACCCCTCCACTTT.

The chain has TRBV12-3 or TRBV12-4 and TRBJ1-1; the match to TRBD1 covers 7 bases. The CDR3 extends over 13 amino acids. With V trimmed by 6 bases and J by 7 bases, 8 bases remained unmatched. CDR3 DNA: TGTGCCAGCAGACAGGGGCCGGACGGTGAAGCTTTCTTT. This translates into CASRQGPDGEAFF.

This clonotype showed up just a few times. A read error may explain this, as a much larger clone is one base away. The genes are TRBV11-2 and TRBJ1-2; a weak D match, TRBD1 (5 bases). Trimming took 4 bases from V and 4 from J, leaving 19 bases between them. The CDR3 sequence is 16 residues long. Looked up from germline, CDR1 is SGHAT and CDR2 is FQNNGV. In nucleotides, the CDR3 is TGTGCCAGCAGCTCAACGAACAGGTCATTCTTCTATGGCTACACCTTC. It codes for CASSSTNRSFFYGYTF.

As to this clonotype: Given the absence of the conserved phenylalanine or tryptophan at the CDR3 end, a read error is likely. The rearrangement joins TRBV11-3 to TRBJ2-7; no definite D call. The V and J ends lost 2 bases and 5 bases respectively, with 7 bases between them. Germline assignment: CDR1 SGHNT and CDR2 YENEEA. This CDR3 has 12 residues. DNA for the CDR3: TGTGCCAGCAGCTTAATTCCAGACGAGCAGTACCTC. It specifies CASSLIPDEQYL.

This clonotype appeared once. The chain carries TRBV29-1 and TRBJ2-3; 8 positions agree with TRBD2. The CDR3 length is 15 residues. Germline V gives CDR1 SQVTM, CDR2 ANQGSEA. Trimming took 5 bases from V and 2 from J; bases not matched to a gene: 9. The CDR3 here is CSVISGRWATDTQYF. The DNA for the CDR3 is TGCAGCGTTATCAGCGGGAGATGGGCCACAGATACGCAGTATTTT.

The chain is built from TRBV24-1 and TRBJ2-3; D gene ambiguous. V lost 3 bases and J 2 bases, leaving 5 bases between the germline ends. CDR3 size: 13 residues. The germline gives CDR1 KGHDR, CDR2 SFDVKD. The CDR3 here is CATSDTITDTQYF. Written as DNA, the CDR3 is TGTGCCACCAGTGATACTATCACAGATACGCAGTATTTT.

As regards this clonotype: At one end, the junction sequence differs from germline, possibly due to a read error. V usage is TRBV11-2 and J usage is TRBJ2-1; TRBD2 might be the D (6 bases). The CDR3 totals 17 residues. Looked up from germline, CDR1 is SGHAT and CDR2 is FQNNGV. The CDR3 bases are TGTGCCAGCAGCAGGCGGACTTGCGGGGACTCCTACAATGAGCAATTCTTC. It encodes CASSRRTCGDSYNEQFF.

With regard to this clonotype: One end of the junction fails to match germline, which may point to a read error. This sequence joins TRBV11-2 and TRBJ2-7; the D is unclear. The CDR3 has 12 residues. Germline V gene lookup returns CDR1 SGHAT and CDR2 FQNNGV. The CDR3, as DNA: TGTGCCGGCAGGCTAGTGGGGAACGAGCAGTACTTC. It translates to CAGRLVGNEQYF.

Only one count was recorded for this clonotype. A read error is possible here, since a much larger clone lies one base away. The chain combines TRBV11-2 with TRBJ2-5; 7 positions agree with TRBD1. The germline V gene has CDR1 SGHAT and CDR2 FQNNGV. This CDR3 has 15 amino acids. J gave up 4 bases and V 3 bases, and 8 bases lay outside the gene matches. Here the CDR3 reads CASSLGRNRGETQYF. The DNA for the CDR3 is TGTGCCAGCAGCTTGGGGCGGAACAGGGGAGAGACCCAGTACTTC.

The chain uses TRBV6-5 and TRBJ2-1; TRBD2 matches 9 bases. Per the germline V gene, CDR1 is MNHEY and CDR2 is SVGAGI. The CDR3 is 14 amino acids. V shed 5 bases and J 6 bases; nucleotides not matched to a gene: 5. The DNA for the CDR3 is TGTGCCAGCAGTCCCGGGACTAGCCCCAATGAGCAGTTCTTC. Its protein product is CASSPGTSPNEQFF.

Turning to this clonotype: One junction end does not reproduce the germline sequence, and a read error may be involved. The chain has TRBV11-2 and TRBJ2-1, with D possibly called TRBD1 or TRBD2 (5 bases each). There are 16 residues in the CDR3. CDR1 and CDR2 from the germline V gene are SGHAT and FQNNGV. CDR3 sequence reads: CASSQFQGPPYDEQFF. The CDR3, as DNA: TGCGCCAGCAGTCAGTTCCAGGGACCTCCCTACGATGAGCAGTTCTTC.

In nucleotides, the CDR3 is TGCGCCAGCAGCCAAGAGGGGAGAGGGGACTACGAGCAGTACTTC. This encodes CASSQEGRGDYEQYF. This rearrangement joins TRBV4-1 to TRBJ2-7; D is tentatively TRBD1 or TRBD2 (5 bases each). This CDR3 has 15 residues. CDR1 is MGHRA and CDR2 is YSYEKL in the germline V gene. The V gene lost 0 bases and the J gene lost 3 bases, with 12 bases spanning the gap.

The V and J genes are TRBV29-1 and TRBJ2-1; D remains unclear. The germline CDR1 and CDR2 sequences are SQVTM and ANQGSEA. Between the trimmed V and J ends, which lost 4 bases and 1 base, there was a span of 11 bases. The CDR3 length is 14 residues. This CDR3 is CSVGSSTSYNEQFF. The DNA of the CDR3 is TGCAGCGTTGGGTCTAGTACATCCTACAATGAGCAGTTCTTC.

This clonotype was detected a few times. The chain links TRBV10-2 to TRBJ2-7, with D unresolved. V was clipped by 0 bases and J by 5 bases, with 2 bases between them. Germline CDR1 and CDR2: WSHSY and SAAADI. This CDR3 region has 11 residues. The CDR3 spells CASSESDEQYF. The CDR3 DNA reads TGCGCCAGCAGTGAGTCGGACGAGCAGTACTTC.

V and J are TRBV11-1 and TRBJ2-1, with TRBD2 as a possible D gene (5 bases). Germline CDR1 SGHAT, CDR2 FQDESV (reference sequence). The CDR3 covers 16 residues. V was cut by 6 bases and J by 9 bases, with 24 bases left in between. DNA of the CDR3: TGTGCCAGCAGTAGGAGTGGGAGAGGAACTTGGGGTGAGCAGTTCTTC. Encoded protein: CASSRSGRGTWGEQFF.

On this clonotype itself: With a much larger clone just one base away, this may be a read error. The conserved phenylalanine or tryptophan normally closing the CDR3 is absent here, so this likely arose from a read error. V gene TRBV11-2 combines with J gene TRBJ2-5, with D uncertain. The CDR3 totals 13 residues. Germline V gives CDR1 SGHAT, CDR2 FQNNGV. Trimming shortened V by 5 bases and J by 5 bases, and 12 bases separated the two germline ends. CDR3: CASSLRRAETQYL. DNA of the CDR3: TGTGCCAGCAGCCTCCGCCGGGCCGAGACCCAGTACCTC.

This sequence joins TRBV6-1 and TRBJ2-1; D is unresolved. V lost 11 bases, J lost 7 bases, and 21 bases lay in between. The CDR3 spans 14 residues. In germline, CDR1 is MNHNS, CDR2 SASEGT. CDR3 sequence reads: CAGTKPSDKNEQFF. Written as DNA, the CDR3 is TGTGCCGGCACTAAGCCTAGTGACAAGAATGAGCAGTTCTTC.

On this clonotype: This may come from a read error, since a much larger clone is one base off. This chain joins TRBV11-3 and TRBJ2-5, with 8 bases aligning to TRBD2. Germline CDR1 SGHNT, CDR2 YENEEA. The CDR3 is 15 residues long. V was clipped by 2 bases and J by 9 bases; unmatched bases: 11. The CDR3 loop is CASSLQAGDMEAQYF. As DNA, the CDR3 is TGTGCCAGCAGCTTACAAGCGGGAGATATGGAGGCCCAGTACTTC.

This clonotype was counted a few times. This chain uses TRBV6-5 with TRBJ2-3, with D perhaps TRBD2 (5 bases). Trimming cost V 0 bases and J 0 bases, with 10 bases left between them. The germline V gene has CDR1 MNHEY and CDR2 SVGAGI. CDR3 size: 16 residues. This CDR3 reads CASSYSGSSSTDTQYF. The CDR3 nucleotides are TGTGCCAGCAGTTACTCTGGGAGTTCCAGCACAGATACGCAGTATTTT.

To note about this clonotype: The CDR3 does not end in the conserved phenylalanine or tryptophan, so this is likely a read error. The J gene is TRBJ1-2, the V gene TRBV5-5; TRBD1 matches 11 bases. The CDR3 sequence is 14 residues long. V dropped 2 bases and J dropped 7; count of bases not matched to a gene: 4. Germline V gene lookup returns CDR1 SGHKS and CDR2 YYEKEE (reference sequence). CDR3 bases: TGTGCCAGCAGCTTATCCGGGACAGGGGGTGGCTACACCATC. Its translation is CASSLSGTGGGYTI.

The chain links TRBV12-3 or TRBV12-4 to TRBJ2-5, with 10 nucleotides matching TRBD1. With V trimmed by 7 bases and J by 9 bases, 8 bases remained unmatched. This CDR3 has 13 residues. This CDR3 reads CASIARTGGPQYF. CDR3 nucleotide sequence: TGTGCCAGCATCGCCAGGACAGGGGGACCCCAGTACTTC.